This T cell receptor (beta chain) was captured by sequencing in a study of blood T cells in healthy people across ages. Study findings and constraints: Among T cells, TCR beta diversity per million cells dropped roughly linearly as age rose.

This clonotype showed up many times. Its antigen is not identified. Donors ranged from about 6 to 95 years old and were healthy Caucasians in Russia. The sample, roughly 9.5 milliliters of peripheral blood, was drawn from each donor. The V gene lost 6 bases and the J gene lost 1 base, with 6 bases spanning the gap. Germline CDR1 is SQVTM and CDR2 is ANQGSEA. The CDR3 is 11 residues long. Combining a sample-barcoded 5' primer with a J-beta primer mix, a second PCR ran for roughly 6 to 12 cycles. TCRdb ran MiXCR on the 5' RACE reads and lists one entry per CDR3 protein. This sample has around 620,000 distinct CDR3 sequences, with 27% found just once.

The clonotype originates from a woman aged 70-85 years in good health. This chain uses TRBV29-1 with TRBJ1-1; D gene uncertain. Sequencing used blood. The CDR3 nucleotides are TGCAGCGTGAAGAGGAACACTGAAGCTTTCTTT. Translated: CSVKRNTEAFF. The full variable domain, its missing parts supplied by reference TRBV29-1 and TRBJ1-1, is SAVISQKPSRDICQRGTSLTIQCQVDSQVTMMFWYRQQPGQSLTLIATANQGSEATYESGFVIDKFPISRPNLTFSTLTVSNMSPEDSSIYLCSVKRNTEAFFGQGTRLTVV.